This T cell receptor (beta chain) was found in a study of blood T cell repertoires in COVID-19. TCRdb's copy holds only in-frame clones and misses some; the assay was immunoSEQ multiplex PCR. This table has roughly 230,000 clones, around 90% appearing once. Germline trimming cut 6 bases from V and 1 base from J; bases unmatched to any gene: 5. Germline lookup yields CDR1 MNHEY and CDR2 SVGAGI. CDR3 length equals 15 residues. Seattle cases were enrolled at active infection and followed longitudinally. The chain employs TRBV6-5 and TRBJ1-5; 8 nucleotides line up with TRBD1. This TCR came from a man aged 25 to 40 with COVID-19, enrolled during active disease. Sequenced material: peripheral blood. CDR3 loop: CASRTGQGSNQPQHF. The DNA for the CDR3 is TGTGCCAGCAGGACCGGACAGGGAAGCAATCAGCCCCAGCATTTT.